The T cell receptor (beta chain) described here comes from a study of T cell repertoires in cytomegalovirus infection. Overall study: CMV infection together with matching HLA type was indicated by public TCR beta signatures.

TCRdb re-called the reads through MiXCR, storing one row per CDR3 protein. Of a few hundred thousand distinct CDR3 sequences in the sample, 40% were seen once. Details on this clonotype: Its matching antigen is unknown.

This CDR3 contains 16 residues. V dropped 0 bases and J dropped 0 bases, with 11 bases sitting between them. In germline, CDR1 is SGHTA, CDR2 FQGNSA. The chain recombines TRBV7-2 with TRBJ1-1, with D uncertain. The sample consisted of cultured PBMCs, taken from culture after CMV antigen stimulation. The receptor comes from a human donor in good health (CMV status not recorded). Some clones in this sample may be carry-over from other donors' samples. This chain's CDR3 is CASSLAGMGMNTEAFF. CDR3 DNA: TGTGCCAGCAGCTTAGCGGGGATGGGGATGAACACTGAAGCTTTCTTT. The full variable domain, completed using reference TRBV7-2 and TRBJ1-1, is GAGVSQSPSNKVTEKGKDVELRCDPISGHTALYWYRQSLGQGLEFLIYFQGNSAPDKSGLPSDRFSAERTGGSVSTLTIQRTQQEDSAVYLCASSLAGMGMNTEAFFGQGTRLTVV.